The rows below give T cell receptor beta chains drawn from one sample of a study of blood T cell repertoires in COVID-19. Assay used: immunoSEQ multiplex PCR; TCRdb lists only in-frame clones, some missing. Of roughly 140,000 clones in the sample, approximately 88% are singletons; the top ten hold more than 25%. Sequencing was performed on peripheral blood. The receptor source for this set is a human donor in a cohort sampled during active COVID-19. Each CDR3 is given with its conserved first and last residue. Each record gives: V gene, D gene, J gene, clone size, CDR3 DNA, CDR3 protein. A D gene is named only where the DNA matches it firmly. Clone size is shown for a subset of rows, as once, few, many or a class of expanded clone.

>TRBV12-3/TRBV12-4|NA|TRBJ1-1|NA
TGTGCCAGCAGTTTTTCTTCTGAAGCTTTCTTT
CASSFSSEAFF
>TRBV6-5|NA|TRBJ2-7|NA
TGTGCCAGCAGTTGGGGAACAGGGCCCCCTCGCGAGCAGTACTTC
CASSWGTGPPREQYF
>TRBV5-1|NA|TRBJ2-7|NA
TGCGCCAGCAGCCTGGACAGCCCCGTTGGGTACGAGCAGTACTTC
CASSLDSPVGYEQYF
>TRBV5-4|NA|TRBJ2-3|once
TGTGCCAGCAGCTTGAGTAGCCTTGAAACAGATACGCAGTATTTT
CASSLSSLETDTQYF
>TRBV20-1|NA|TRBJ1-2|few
TGCAGTGCTAGTCCCAAATACTATGGCTACACCTTC
CSASPKYYGYTF
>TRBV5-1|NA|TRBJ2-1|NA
TGCGCCAGCAGCTTGGTCGGGGGTAGCTACAATGAGCAGTTCTTC
CASSLVGGSYNEQFF
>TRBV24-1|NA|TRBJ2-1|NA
TGTGCCACCAGTGAGGGAGGCCTGGACCCCTACAATGAGCAGTTCTTC
CATSEGGLDPYNEQFF
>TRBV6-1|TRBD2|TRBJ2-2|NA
TGTGCCAGCAGTGAATTGGGGAGGGGATACACCGGGGAGCTGTTTTTT
CASSELGRGYTGELFF
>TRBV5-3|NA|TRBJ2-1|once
TGTGCCAGAAGCTTCACGGGTTCCTACAATGAGCAGTTCTTC
CARSFTGSYNEQFF
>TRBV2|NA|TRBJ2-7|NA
TGTGCCAGCAGTGAAGCACTGTTACCCTCCTACGAGCAGTACTTC
CASSEALLPSYEQYF
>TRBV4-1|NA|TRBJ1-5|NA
TGCGCCAGCAGCCAAGAAAAGGGGTGGCCCCAGCATTTT
CASSQEKGWPQHF
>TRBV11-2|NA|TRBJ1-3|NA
TGTGCCAGCAGCTCTCTTCGCGGCGTCTCTGGAAACACCATATATTTT
CASSSLRGVSGNTIYF